This T cell receptor beta chain was identified during a study of T-cell reconstitution after alpha-beta-depleted transplantation in children. The length of the CDR3 is 15 residues. Germline assignment: CDR1 MDHEN and CDR2 SYDVKM. The germline V and J ends were trimmed by 3 bases and 6 bases, with 15 bases remaining between them. Unique molecular identifiers tagged the TCRbeta library. TCRdb recomputed calls from the PCR reads with MiXCR, one row per CDR3 protein. The data contain about 980,000 distinct CDR3 sequences, around 30% of them singletons. Here the sequenced sample was PBMCs, mostly from graft donor cells, taken 360 days after TCRalphabeta/CD19-depleted stem cell transplant. The TCR sequence derives from a boy under two years old who had a stem cell transplant for SCID, so the T cells may come from the graft donor. The chain combines TRBV28 with TRBJ2-1; D is perhaps TRBD1 (6 bases). The CDR3: CASSFGRGIINEQFF. The CDR3 coding sequence is TGTGCCAGCAGTTTTGGAAGGGGGATCATCAATGAGCAGTTCTTC.